The clone carrying this TCR beta chain was seen more than once but under ten times. Its antigen is as yet unknown. The CDR3 end falls 3 residues outside the read, so it is completed with the germline J gene. Heparinized whole blood, about 5 to 8.5 ml, came from each donor. Trimming removed 6 bases from V and 0 bases from J; junction bases left unmatched: 5. Germline CDR1 is ENHRY and CDR2 is SYGVKD. The length of the CDR3 is 14 residues. Method: immunoSEQ multiplex PCR; TCRdb's copy keeps in-frame clones and lacks some. The sample lists about 52,000 clones, none appearing once, the ten largest making up more than 1.5%. The sample belongs to a study of T cell clonality in common variable immunodeficiency. General study findings and limits: Authors noted CVID clonality's cause needs subpopulation repertoire sequencing. In common variable immunodeficiency, TCR beta chains reportedly carried fewer deletions and N-nucleotide insertions.

The sequence derives from a person aged 18 to 70 in good health. What was sequenced was peripheral blood mononuclear cells. The chain combines TRBV10-3 with TRBJ2-7, with TRBD2 identical over 7 bases. CDR3: CAIRDGTTSYEQYF. The sequenced CDR3 bases are TGTGCCATCAGAGACGGGACTACCTCCTACGAG.